This T cell receptor (beta chain) was sequenced during a study of vaccination effects on CD4 cells after COVID-19. Study background: It was two doses of either the BNT162b2 or mRNA-1273 vaccine that participants received.

Method: immunoSEQ multiplex PCR; TCRdb's copy keeps in-frame clones and lacks some. Altogether tens of thousands of clones are present, roughly 79% being singletons, with the ten largest covering around 2.9%. As to this clone: No antigen is known for it.

Sequencing followed a ViraFEST assay step that expanded antigen-specific CD4+ T cells with viral peptide pools. The culture ran for 10 days, and then CD4+ T cells were isolated. Recipients of the vaccine had no prior SARS-CoV-2 infection and negative nucleocapsid antibodies. A density of about 2.2 million PBMC per well was used; these cells were cultured with approximately 9.3 IU/ml IL-2 and roughly 10 ug/ml peptides. The germline CDR1 and CDR2 sequences are GTSNPN and SVGIG (reference sequence). This CDR3 comprises 14 residues. The germline V and J ends were trimmed by 0 bases and 3 bases, with 12 bases remaining between them. Study-wide points: After vaccination, at late timepoints, clones induced by infection and by vaccine contracted markedly.

The rearrangement joins TRBV30 to TRBJ2-7; no reliable D call. The TCR sequence derives from a human donor who received a COVID-19 vaccine. The specimen comprised CD4+ T cells from PBMCs cultured with HCoV-NL63 spike peptides, sampled before COVID-19 vaccination. CDR3 amino acids: CAWSVPGINYEQYV. The CDR3 DNA reads TGTGCCTGGAGTGTACCCGGCATCAACTACGAGCAGTACGTC.